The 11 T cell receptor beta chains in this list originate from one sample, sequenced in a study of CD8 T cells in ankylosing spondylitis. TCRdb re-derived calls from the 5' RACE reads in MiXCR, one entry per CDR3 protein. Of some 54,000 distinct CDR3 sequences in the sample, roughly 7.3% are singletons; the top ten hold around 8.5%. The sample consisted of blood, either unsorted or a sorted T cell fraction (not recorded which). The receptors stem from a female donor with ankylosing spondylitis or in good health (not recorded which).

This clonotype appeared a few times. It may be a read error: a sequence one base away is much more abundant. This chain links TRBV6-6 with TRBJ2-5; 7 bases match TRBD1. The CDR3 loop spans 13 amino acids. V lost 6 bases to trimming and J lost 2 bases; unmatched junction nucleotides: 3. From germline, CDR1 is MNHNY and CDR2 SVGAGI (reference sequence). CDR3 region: CASSSGQQETQYF. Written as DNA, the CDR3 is TGTGCCAGCAGCTCGGGACAGCAAGAGACCCAGTACTTC.

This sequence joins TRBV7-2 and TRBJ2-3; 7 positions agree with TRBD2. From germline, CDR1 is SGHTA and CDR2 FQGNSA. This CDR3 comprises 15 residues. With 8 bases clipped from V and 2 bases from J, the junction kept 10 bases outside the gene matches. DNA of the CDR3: TGTGCCAGCCTGCTTTGGGGGGGGGACACAGATACGCAGTATTTT. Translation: CASLLWGGDTDTQYF.

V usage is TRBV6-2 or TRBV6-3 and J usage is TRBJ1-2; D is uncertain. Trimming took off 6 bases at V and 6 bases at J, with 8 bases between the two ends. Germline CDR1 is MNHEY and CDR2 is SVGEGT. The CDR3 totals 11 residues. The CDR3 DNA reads TGTGCCAGCAGCTTCAGTGATGGCTACACCTTC. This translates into CASSFSDGYTF.

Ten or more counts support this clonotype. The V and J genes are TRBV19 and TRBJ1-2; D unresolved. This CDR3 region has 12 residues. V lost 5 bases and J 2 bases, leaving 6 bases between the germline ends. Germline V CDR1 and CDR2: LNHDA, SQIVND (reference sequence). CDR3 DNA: TGTGCCAGTAGTGAACCCAACTATGGCTACACCTTC. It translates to CASSEPNYGYTF.

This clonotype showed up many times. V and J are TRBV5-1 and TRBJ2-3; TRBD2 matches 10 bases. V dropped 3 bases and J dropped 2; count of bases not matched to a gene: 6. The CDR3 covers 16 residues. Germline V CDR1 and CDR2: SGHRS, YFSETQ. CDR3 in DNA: TGCGCCAGCAGCTCTCGAGCGGGGGGGATCACAGATACGCAGTATTTT. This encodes CASSSRAGGITDTQYF. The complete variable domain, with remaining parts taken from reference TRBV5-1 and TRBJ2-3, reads KAGVTQTPRYLIKTRGQQVTLSCSPISGHRSVSWYQQTPGQGLQFLFEYFSETQRNKGNFPGRFSGRQFSNSRSEMNVSTLELGDSALYLCASSSRAGGITDTQYFGPGTRLTVL.

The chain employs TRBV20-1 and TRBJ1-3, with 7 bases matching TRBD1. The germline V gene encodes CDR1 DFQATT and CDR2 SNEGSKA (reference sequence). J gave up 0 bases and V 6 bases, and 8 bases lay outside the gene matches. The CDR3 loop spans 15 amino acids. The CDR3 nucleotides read TGCAGTGCCGCGTACAGGGGCAGCTCTGGAAACACCATATATTTT. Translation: CSAAYRGSSGNTIYF.

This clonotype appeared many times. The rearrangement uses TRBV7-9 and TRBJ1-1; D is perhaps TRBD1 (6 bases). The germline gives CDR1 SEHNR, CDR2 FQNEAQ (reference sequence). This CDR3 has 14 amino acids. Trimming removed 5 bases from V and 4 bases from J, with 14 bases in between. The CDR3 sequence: CASSHSGVFTEAFF. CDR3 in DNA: TGTGCCAGCAGCCATTCAGGGGTTTTCACTGAAGCTTTCTTT.

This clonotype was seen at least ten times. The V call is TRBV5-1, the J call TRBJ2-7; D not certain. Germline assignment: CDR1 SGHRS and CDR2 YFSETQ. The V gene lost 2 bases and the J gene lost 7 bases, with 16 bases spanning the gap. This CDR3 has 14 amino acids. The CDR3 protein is CASSLGSASREQYF. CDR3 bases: TGCGCCAGCAGCTTAGGGTCAGCAAGTAGGGAGCAGTACTTC.

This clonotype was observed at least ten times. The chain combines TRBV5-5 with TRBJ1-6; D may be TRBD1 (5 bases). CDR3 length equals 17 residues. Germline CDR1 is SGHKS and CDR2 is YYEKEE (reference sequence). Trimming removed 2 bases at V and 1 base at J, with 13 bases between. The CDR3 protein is CASSLLTQGSYNSPLHF. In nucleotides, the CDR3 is TGTGCCAGCAGCTTACTGACGCAGGGATCCTATAATTCACCCCTCCACTTT.

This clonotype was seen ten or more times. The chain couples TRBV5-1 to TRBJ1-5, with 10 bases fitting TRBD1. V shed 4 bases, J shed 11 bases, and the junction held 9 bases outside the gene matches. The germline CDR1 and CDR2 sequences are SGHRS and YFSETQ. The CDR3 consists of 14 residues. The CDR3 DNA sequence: TGCGCCAGCAGCGCCGGGACAGGGGAGGAATCCCAGCATTTT. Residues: CASSAGTGEESQHF.

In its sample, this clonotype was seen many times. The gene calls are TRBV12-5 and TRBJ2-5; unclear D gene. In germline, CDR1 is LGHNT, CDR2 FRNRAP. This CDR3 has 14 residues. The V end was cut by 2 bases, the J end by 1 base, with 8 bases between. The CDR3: CASGLTLTQETQYF. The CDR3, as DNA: TGTGCTAGTGGTTTGACCCTGACCCAAGAGACCCAGTACTTC.